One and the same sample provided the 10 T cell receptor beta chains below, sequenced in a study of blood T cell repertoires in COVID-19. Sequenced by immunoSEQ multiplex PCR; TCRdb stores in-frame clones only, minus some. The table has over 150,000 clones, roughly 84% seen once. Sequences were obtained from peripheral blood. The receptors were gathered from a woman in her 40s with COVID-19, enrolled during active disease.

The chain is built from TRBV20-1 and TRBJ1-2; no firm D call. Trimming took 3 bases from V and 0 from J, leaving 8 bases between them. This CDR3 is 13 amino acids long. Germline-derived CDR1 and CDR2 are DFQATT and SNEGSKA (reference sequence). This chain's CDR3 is CSASESSNYGYTF. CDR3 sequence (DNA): TGCAGTGCTAGTGAGAGCTCTAACTATGGCTACACCTTC.

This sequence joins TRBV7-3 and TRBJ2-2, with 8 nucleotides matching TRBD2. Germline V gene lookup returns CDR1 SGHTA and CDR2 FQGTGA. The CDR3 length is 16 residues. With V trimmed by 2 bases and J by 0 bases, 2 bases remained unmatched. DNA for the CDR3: TGTGCCAGCAGCTTAGGGGGACTAGCGAACACCGGGGAGCTGTTTTTT. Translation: CASSLGGLANTGELFF.

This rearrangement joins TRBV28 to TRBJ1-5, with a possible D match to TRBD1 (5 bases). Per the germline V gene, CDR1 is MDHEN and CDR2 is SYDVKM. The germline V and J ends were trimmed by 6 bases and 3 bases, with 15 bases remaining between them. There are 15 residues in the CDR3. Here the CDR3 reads CASRPIQGINQPQHF. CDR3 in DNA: TGTGCCAGCAGACCGATCCAGGGTATCAATCAGCCCCAGCATTTT.

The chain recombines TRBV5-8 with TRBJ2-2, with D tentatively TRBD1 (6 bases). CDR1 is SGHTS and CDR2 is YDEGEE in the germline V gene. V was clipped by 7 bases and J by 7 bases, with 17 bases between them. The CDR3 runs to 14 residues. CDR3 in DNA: TGTGCCAGCCCCAGGGCAGGGGATGTCGGGGAGCTGTTTTTT. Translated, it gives CASPRAGDVGELFF.

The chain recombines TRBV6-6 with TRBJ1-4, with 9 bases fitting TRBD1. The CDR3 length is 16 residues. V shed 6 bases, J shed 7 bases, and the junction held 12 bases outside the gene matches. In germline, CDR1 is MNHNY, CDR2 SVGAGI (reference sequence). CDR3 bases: TGTGCCAGCAGGACAGGGGGAGGAGCGAGGGGTGAAAAACTGTTTTTT. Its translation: CASRTGGGARGEKLFF.

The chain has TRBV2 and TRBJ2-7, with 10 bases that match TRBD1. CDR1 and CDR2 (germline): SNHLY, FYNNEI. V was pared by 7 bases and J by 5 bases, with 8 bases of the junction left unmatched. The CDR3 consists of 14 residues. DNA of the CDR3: TGTGCCAGCACCCTCGGGACAGGGGCGGACGAGCAGTACTTC. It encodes CASTLGTGADEQYF.

The CDR3 DNA reads as TGTGCCAGCAAATCCGGGACTAGCGGACCTGAGCAGTTCTTC. Amino acid sequence: CASKSGTSGPEQFF. The chain has TRBV6-5 and TRBJ2-1; TRBD2 matches 11 bases. V shed 7 bases and J 9 bases; nucleotides not matched to a gene: 8. Germline CDR1 reads MNHEY; CDR2 reads SVGAGI. This CDR3 is built from 14 residues.

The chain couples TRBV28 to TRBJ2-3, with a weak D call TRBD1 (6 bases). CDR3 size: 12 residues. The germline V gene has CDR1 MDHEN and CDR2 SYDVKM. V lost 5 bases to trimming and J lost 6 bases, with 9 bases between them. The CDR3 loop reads CASSGGWDTQYF. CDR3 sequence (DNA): TGTGCCAGCAGTGGGGGCTGGGATACGCAGTATTTT.

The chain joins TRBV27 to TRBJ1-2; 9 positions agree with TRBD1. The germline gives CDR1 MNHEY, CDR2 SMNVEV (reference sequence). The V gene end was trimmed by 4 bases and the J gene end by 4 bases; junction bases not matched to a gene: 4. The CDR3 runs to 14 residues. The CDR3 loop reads CASSSQGAGYGYTF. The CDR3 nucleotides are TGTGCCAGCAGTTCACAGGGGGCGGGCTATGGCTACACCTTC.

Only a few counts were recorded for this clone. CDR3 loop: CASSYQAGSSYEQYF. CDR3 bases: TGTGCCAGCAGTTACCAAGCGGGTAGCTCCTACGAGCAGTACTTC. The chain carries TRBV6-5 and TRBJ2-7; D might be TRBD2 (6 bases). The length of the CDR3 is 15 residues. The germline V gene has CDR1 MNHEY and CDR2 SVGAGI. Trimming shortened V by 2 bases and J by 0 bases, and 11 bases separated the two germline ends.